These T cell receptor beta chains were read from a single sample in a study of blood T cells in healthy people across ages. TCRdb ran MiXCR on the 5' RACE reads and lists one entry per CDR3 protein. The top ten clones hold approximately 18% of a sample with about 800,000 distinct CDR3 sequences, about 45% of them seen once. Sample: blood. The receptor source for this set is a man aged 80 or over in good health. Each CDR3 is given with its conserved first and last residue. A D gene is named only where the DNA matches it firmly. Expanded clones get a size class; other rows say once, few or many, or leave the size out.

clone_size j_call d_call v_call cdr3_aa cdr3_nt
. TRBJ2-1 TRBD2 TRBV7-2 CASSLAELAGYSEQFF TGTGCCAGCAGCTTAGCGGAACTAGCGGGCTACAGTGAGCAGTTCTTC
. TRBJ2-7 . TRBV20-1 CSARIIPHSNYEQYF TGCAGTGCTAGAATTATCCCCCACAGCAACTACGAGCAGTACTTC
. TRBJ2-3 TRBD2 TRBV20-1 CSAQGTSGPTDTQYF TGCAGTGCACAAGGGACTAGCGGACCCACAGATACGCAGTATTTT
. TRBJ2-5 . TRBV9 CASSVAVRTQETQYF TGTGCCAGCAGCGTAGCAGTAAGGACGCAAGAGACCCAGTACTTC
. TRBJ2-3 . TRBV28 CASSQIVADTQYF TGTGCCAGCAGCCAAATTGTTGCGGATACGCAGTATTTT
few TRBJ2-6 TRBD1 TRBV27 CASSSRDRAVAGANVLTF TGTGCCAGCAGTTCCCGGGACAGGGCTGTCGCTGGGGCCAACGTCCTGACTTTC
few TRBJ2-7 TRBD2 TRBV15 CATSRELAGINEQYF TGTGCCACCAGCAGAGAACTAGCGGGAATCAACGAGCAGTACTTC
. TRBJ2-7 . TRBV15 CATSPGLPSYNEQYF TGTGCCACCAGCCCCGGCCTGCCCTCCTACAATGAGCAGTACTTC
. TRBJ2-7 . TRBV30 CAWSASAFGTNTYEQYF TGTGCCTGGAGTGCCTCAGCCTTCGGGACCAATACCTACGAGCAGTACTTC
. TRBJ2-3 . TRBV4-3 CASSQGNSFGGDTQYF TGCGCCAGCAGCCAAGGGAACAGTTTCGGCGGAGATACGCAGTATTTT
few TRBJ2-7 . TRBV27 CASSAPTAYEQYF TGTGCCAGCAGTGCCCCGACAGCCTACGAGCAGTACTTC
few TRBJ2-2 . TRBV12-3/TRBV12-4 CASSGGTGELFF TGTGCCAGCAGTGGGGGCACCGGGGAGCTGTTTTTT
many TRBJ2-5 . TRBV7-2 CASTYSSETQYF TGTGCCAGCACCTATAGTTCGGAGACCCAGTACTTC
few TRBJ2-3 TRBD2 TRBV20-1 CSATDGTSDWYTQYF TGCAGTGCAACCGACGGGACTAGCGATTGGTATACGCAGTATTTT
few TRBJ2-7 . TRBV20-1 CSALGSLTRNSYEQYF TGCAGTGCTTTGGGGAGCCTCACCCGTAACTCCTACGAGCAGTACTTC
. TRBJ2-7 . TRBV29-1 CSVEGRPGEQYF TGCAGCGTTGAAGGCAGGCCGGGCGAGCAGTACTTC
. TRBJ2-5 . TRBV5-1 CASSPRVDEQYF TGCGCCAGCAGCCCTAGGGTGGATGAGCAGTACTTC
. TRBJ2-3 TRBD1 TRBV7-3 CASSAQGESTDTQYF TGTGCCAGCAGCGCTCAGGGGGAGAGCACAGATACGCAGTATTTT
few TRBJ2-1 . TRBV29-1 CSVVELYNEQFF TGCAGCGTTGTAGAACTTTACAATGAGCAGTTCTTC
. TRBJ2-1 TRBD2 TRBV2 CASSEVSGGVYNEQFF TGTGCCAGCAGTGAAGTCTCGGGAGGGGTTTACAATGAGCAGTTCTTC
few TRBJ2-5 TRBD1 TRBV7-3 CASSPSGQIQETQYF TGTGCCAGCAGCCCCTCGGGACAGATCCAAGAGACCCAGTACTTC
once TRBJ1-5 TRBD1 TRBV28 CASSKHRDRGNQPQHF TGTGCCAGCAGTAAGCACCGGGACAGGGGTAATCAGCCCCAGCATTTT
. TRBJ2-3 . TRBV6-5 CASSYSSRPTTDTQYF TGTGCCAGCAGTTACTCGAGTCGTCCGACCACAGATACGCAGTATTTT
. TRBJ2-7 TRBD1 TRBV12-3/TRBV12-4 CASGPTGLNEQYF TGTGCCAGCGGTCCGACAGGGTTGAACGAGCAGTACTTC
. TRBJ2-7 TRBD2 TRBV28 CASRLPREGYEQYF TGTGCCAGCAGATTGCCAAGGGAGGGTTACGAGCAGTACTTC
. TRBJ2-3 TRBD2 TRBV7-2 CASSSLAGVPTDTQYF TGTGCCAGCAGCTCCCTAGCGGGAGTCCCCACAGATACGCAGTATTTT
. TRBJ2-3 TRBD2 TRBV6-1 CASSGPGGSTDTQYF TGTGCCAGCAGTGGACCGGGGGGGAGCACAGATACGCAGTATTTT
. TRBJ2-7 TRBD1 TRBV12-3/TRBV12-4 CASSSGTVVGGEQYF TGTGCCAGCAGTTCCGGGACAGTGGTTGGGGGCGAGCAGTACTTC
. TRBJ2-7 TRBD2 TRBV5-5 CASSILAGGYNEQYF TGTGCCAGCAGCATACTAGCGGGAGGGTACAATGAGCAGTACTTC
. TRBJ2-2 TRBD1 TRBV7-9 CASSSTGDTGELFF TGTGCCAGCAGCAGCACAGGGGACACCGGGGAGCTGTTTTTT
. TRBJ2-5 . TRBV7-2 CASSPPGRGDQETQYF TGTGCCAGCAGCCCCCCCGGCAGGGGCGACCAAGAGACCCAGTACTTC
. TRBJ1-6 TRBD1 TRBV20-1 CSARGQGTDSPLHF TGCAGTGCTAGGGGACAGGGTACTGATTCACCCCTCCACTTT
few TRBJ2-3 . TRBV29-1 CSVCEGGTTDTQYF TGCAGCGTTTGTGAGGGCGGGACTACAGATACGCAGTATTTT
. TRBJ2-4 . TRBV12-3/TRBV12-4 CASSLPGQSIQYF TGTGCCAGCAGTTTACCCGGACAGAGTATTCAGTACTTC
. TRBJ2-7 TRBD2 TRBV28 CASTPSGSFYEQYF TGTGCCAGCACGCCTAGCGGGTCTTTCTACGAGCAGTACTTC
few TRBJ1-1 TRBD1 TRBV6-5 CASSRPGGNTEAFF TGTGCCAGCAGTAGGCCAGGGGGGAACACTGAAGCTTTCTTT
. TRBJ2-7 . TRBV7-2 CASSLGGLAQSYEQYF TGTGCCAGCAGCTTAGGCGGCCTAGCGCAATCTTACGAGCAGTACTTC
few TRBJ2-2 . TRBV12-3/TRBV12-4 CASSLAGPGELFF TGTGCCAGCAGTTTAGCAGGGCCCGGGGAGCTGTTTTTT
. TRBJ1-5 . TRBV20-1 CSAISTGLVNQPQHF TGCAGTGCTATTTCTACAGGGTTGGTAAATCAGCCCCAGCATTTT
few TRBJ2-2 . TRBV7-9 CASSLALANTGELFF TGTGCCAGCAGCTTAGCATTGGCGAACACCGGGGAGCTGTTTTTT
few TRBJ2-3 . TRBV5-1 CASSEGIATDTQYF TGCGCCAGCAGCGAGGGGATCGCAACAGATACGCAGTATTTT
. TRBJ2-1 TRBD2 TRBV4-2 CASSPRLLAGSYNEQFF TGTGCCAGCAGTCCAAGATTACTAGCGGGCTCCTACAATGAGCAGTTCTTC
few TRBJ1-1 . TRBV3-1 CASSQAGLDTEAFF TGTGCCAGCAGCCAAGCAGGGTTGGATACTGAAGCTTTCTTT
few TRBJ2-1 TRBD2 TRBV28 CASSSPSGLANNEQFF TGTGCCAGCAGTTCCCCATCCGGACTAGCTAACAATGAGCAGTTCTTC
. TRBJ1-5 TRBD1 TRBV15 CATRGDSLSNQPQHF TGTGCCACCAGAGGGGACAGCCTAAGCAATCAGCCCCAGCATTTT
. TRBJ2-3 TRBD1 TRBV7-3 CASSLFATGADTQYF TGTGCCAGCAGCTTATTTGCCACAGGGGCAGATACGCAGTATTTT
. TRBJ2-1 TRBD2 TRBV10-3 CAISTREGPYNEQFF TGTGCCATCAGTACCCGGGAGGGCCCCTACAATGAGCAGTTCTTC
few TRBJ2-2 TRBD1 TRBV7-2 CASSRRAGAGGTGELFF TGTGCCAGCAGCCGCAGAGCTGGGGCAGGGGGCACCGGGGAGCTGTTTTTT